This TCR beta chain originates from a study of T-cell memory formation after mild COVID-19. For the study at large: TCR clusters were largely donor specific.

cDNA libraries for TCR alpha and TCR beta, carrying sample barcodes and UMIs, came from 5'RACE with constant-segment primers. TCRdb analysed the 5' RACE reads with MiXCR anew, one entry per CDR3 protein. The data show about 390,000 distinct CDR3 sequences, with around 21% seen just once and around 13% held by the top ten. Germline values: CDR1 SNHLY, CDR2 FYNNEI. Trimming cost V 3 bases and J 7 bases; bases outside gene matches: 11. CDR3 size: 15 residues. Points from the study as a whole: Some responding clones appeared in pre-infection memory, suggesting cross-reactive memory joined. Clonal second-wave expansions that peaked on day 37 had unconfirmed SARS-CoV-2 specificity.

Turning to this clonotype: Its matching antigen is unknown.

The sequence derives from an adult woman who had mild COVID-19 (a few samples of this study predate the infection). Cell type and time point are not known. The chain couples TRBV2 to TRBJ2-7, with 8 bases matching TRBD1. The specimen was PBMCs or a T cell subset sorted from them (not recorded which). The CDR3 here is CASSDAQGARREQYF. CDR3 bases: TGTGCCAGCAGTGATGCCCAGGGGGCGCGTCGGGAGCAGTACTTC.